The 22 T cell receptor beta chains reported below all come from one sample, sequenced in a study of cytomegalovirus exposure and HLA in healthy donors. PCR was performed using 60 Vbeta and 13 Jbeta primers. The method was immunoSEQ multiplex PCR; TCRdb's version includes in-frame clones alone and lacks a portion of them. The sample has around 140,000 clones; the top ten hold over 2%. Sequenced sample: PBMCs. All receptors derive from a woman younger than 30 in good health and CMV-seronegative.

The rearrangement links TRBV27 to TRBJ1-1, with 8 bases matching TRBD1. Trimming removed 5 bases from V and 7 bases from J; junction bases left unmatched: 9. Germline V gene sequence: CDR1 MNHEY, CDR2 SMNVEV (reference sequence). This CDR3 spans 14 amino acids. The CDR3 DNA reads as TGTGCCAGCAGTCCTACGGACAGGGTCGGTGAAGCTTTCTTT. This sequence encodes CASSPTDRVGEAFF.

The chain joins TRBV5-1 to TRBJ2-2; D is possibly TRBD1 (6 bases). Trimming left V 0 bases short and J 5 bases short, with 14 bases between. CDR3 size: 16 residues. The germline V gene has CDR1 SGHRS and CDR2 YFSETQ. CDR3 DNA sequence: TGCGCCAGCAGCTTGGGCCCCACTCAGGGGACCGGGGAGCTGTTTTTT. Residues: CASSLGPTQGTGELFF.

This sequence joins TRBV29-1 and TRBJ2-3; 7 nucleotides match TRBD1. The CDR3 runs 14 residues. The germline V gene encodes CDR1 SQVTM and CDR2 ANQGSEA. Losses at the gene ends were 4 bases for V and 0 bases for J; bases not matched to a gene: 4. In DNA form, the CDR3 reads TGCAGCGTTGGCCGGGACAGTAGCACAGATACGCAGTATTTT. This translates into CSVGRDSSTDTQYF.

The chain recombines TRBV12-2 with TRBJ1-1; the D call in the table, TRBD1, was not verified against the DNA. TRBV12-2 counts as a pseudogene. The CDR3 spans 15 residues. CDR3 nucleotides: TGTGCAAGTCGCTCCGAACAGGGGAGAGGCACTGAAGCTTTCTTT. Its translation is CASRSEQGRGTEAFF.

The chain carries TRBV6-5 and TRBJ2-1; 9 nucleotides match TRBD1. CDR3 size: 15 residues. J was trimmed by 6 bases and V by 5 bases; bases with no gene match: 8. CDR1 and CDR2 from the germline V gene are MNHEY and SVGAGI. Written as DNA, the CDR3 is TGTGCCAGCAGTATAACCGGGACAGGGCCCAATGAGCAGTTCTTC. The encoded protein is CASSITGTGPNEQFF.

The chain combines TRBV9 with TRBJ2-1, with D unresolved. CDR3 size: 12 residues. Trimming left V 3 bases short and J 10 bases short, with 11 bases between. Germline V lookup: CDR1 SGDLS, CDR2 YYNGEE. The CDR3 protein is CASSGLGAEQFF. In DNA form, the CDR3 reads TGTGCCAGCAGCGGGCTCGGAGCGGAGCAGTTCTTC. Using reference TRBV9 and TRBJ2-1 for the parts outside the CDR3, the full variable domain is DSGVTQTPKHLITATGQRVTLRCSPRSGDLSVYWYQQSLDQGLQFLIQYYNGEERAKGNILERFSAQQFPDLHSELNLSSLELGDSALYFCASSGLGAEQFFGPGTRLTVL.

The chain uses TRBV4-2 and TRBJ2-3, with D perhaps matching TRBD2 (5 bases). The CDR3 is 15 residues long. CDR1 and CDR2 (germline): LGHNA, YNFKEQ. Between the trimmed V and J ends, which lost 3 bases and 3 bases, there was a span of 13 bases. CDR3 nucleotide sequence: TGTGCCAGCAGCCAGGAAACTAGTACGACAGATACGCAGTATTTT. Translating gives CASSQETSTTDTQYF.

The chain links TRBV15 to TRBJ2-7; tentative D call: TRBD2 (5 bases). V lost 0 bases to trimming and J lost 1 base, with 7 bases between them. This CDR3 has 14 amino acids. Germline CDR1 reads LNHNV; CDR2 reads YYDKDF (reference sequence). The CDR3 region is CATSRDPGSYEQYF. The CDR3 DNA reads TGTGCCACCAGCAGAGATCCGGGGTCCTACGAGCAGTACTTC.

The rearrangement joins TRBV6-5 to TRBJ2-7; tentatively, D is TRBD1 (6 bases). V shed 0 bases and J shed 0 bases, with 12 bases lying between them. The germline CDR1 and CDR2 sequences are MNHEY and SVGAGI. The CDR3 covers 16 residues. CDR3 loop: CASSYSDSPSSYEQYF. The CDR3 coding sequence is TGTGCCAGCAGTTACTCGGACAGCCCGAGCTCCTACGAGCAGTACTTC.

CDR3 sequence reads: CASSDPSGRARVEQFF. DNA of the CDR3: TGTGCCAGCAGTGATCCTAGCGGGAGGGCCCGGGTTGAGCAGTTCTTC. The chain links TRBV6-1 to TRBJ2-1, with 12 bases identical to TRBD2. CDR3 length: 16 residues. V dropped 3 bases and J dropped 9; count of bases not matched to a gene: 9. Germline CDR1 is MNHNS and CDR2 is SASEGT.

J is TRBJ1-1 and V is TRBV11-1; the D gene is possibly TRBD1 (5 bases). The CDR3 length is 16 residues. V was shortened by 3 bases and J by 0 bases, with 14 bases between the two germline ends. Germline CDR1 reads SGHAT; CDR2 reads FQDESV (reference sequence). In DNA form, the CDR3 reads TGTGCCAGCAGCTTGAACCTGGGGCAGCTGAACACTGAAGCTTTCTTT. Its translation: CASSLNLGQLNTEAFF.

V gene TRBV25-1 combines with J gene TRBJ1-1, with D uncertain. Trimming took off 8 bases at V and 7 bases at J, with 11 bases between the two ends. CDR1 and CDR2 (germline): MGHDK, SYGVNS. There are 11 residues in the CDR3. The CDR3 sequence: CASRDSFEAFF. CDR3 nucleotide sequence: TGTGCCAGCCGGGATTCGTTTGAAGCTTTCTTT.

The DNA for the CDR3 is TGCAGTGCTAGTTCCCCACTGGAGCAGTTCTTC. It translates to CSASSPLEQFF. This rearrangement joins TRBV20-1 to TRBJ2-1; no clear D. Germline V gives CDR1 DFQATT, CDR2 SNEGSKA (reference sequence). Trimming removed 3 bases from V and 10 bases from J, with 10 bases in between. CDR3 length equals 11 residues.

CDR3 in amino acids: CASSSGRAETQYF. DNA for the CDR3: TGTGCCAGCAGTTCCGGGAGGGCGGAGACCCAGTACTTC. The chain combines TRBV27 with TRBJ2-5, with 8 bases that match TRBD2. The CDR3 has 13 residues. V lost 4 bases to trimming and J lost 5 bases; unmatched junction nucleotides: 3. Per germline, CDR1 MNHEY and CDR2 SMNVEV (reference sequence).

This chain joins TRBV10-1 and TRBJ2-3; no clear D gene. V dropped 3 bases and J dropped 7 bases, with 5 bases sitting between them. Germline assignment: CDR1 WNHNN and CDR2 SYGVQD (reference sequence). The CDR3 is 11 residues long. CDR3 protein: CASSDPHTQYF. In DNA form, the CDR3 reads TGCGCCAGCAGTGACCCTCATACGCAGTATTTT.

The genes are TRBV14 and TRBJ2-2, with D uncertain. CDR3 length: 13 amino acids. CDR1 and CDR2 from the germline V gene are SGHDN and FVKESK. Deletions cut 4 bases from V and 11 bases from J, with 14 bases between. The CDR3 spells CASSLRMGDELFF. CDR3 nucleotides: TGTGCCAGCAGCCTAAGGATGGGCGATGAGCTGTTTTTT.

V usage is TRBV6-5 and J usage is TRBJ2-1; D possibly corresponds to TRBD1 (6 bases). Between the trimmed V and J ends, which lost 6 bases and 4 bases, there was a span of 13 bases. Germline V gives CDR1 MNHEY, CDR2 SVGAGI. The CDR3 contains 14 residues. The CDR3: CASSRRDTYNEQFF. The CDR3 DNA is TGTGCCAGCAGCCGCCGGGACACATACAATGAGCAGTTCTTC.

The chain carries TRBV19 and TRBJ2-5; 7 bases match TRBD2. The CDR3 loop spans 19 amino acids. The V gene end was trimmed by 3 bases and the J gene end by 1 base; junction bases not matched to a gene: 17. Germline values: CDR1 LNHDA, CDR2 SQIVND (reference sequence). The chain's CDR3 is CASSIGSGDFLTPQETQYF. In nucleotides, the CDR3 is TGTGCCAGTAGTATCGGGAGCGGGGACTTCCTGACCCCCCAAGAGACCCAGTACTTC.

The rearrangement links TRBV28 to TRBJ1-3, with TRBD1 matching 7 bases. The CDR3 is made up of 14 amino acids. The germline V gene encodes CDR1 MDHEN and CDR2 SYDVKM. V was clipped by 6 bases and J by 2 bases; unmatched bases: 4. In DNA form, the CDR3 reads TGTGCCAGCAGGCCTACAGGGGCTGGAAACACCATATATTTT. This sequence encodes CASRPTGAGNTIYF.

The rearrangement links TRBV5-1 to TRBJ1-1; D gene unclear. Germline V gives CDR1 SGHRS, CDR2 YFSETQ. Deletions cut 4 bases from V and 8 bases from J, with 15 bases between. CDR3 length: 13 residues. CDR3 sequence reads: CASSRGPAGEAFF. In DNA, the CDR3 is TGCGCCAGCAGCCGTGGACCGGCGGGAGAAGCTTTCTTT.

V and J are TRBV30 and TRBJ1-4, with a tentative D call TRBD1 (5 bases). The V end was cut by 2 bases, the J end by 8 bases, with 12 bases between. This CDR3 has 13 residues. CDR1 is GTSNPN and CDR2 is SVGIG in the germline V gene (reference sequence). The CDR3 loop is CAWSFGGREKLFF. The CDR3, as DNA: TGTGCCTGGAGTTTCGGGGGGAGGGAAAAACTGTTTTTT.

The chain is built from TRBV4-2 and TRBJ2-5, with 7 bases fitting TRBD2. J lost 1 base, V lost 2 bases, and 4 bases had no gene match. Germline values: CDR1 LGHNA, CDR2 YNFKEQ. The CDR3 is 15 amino acids. The CDR3 reads CASSQPLAVQETQYF. The CDR3 coding sequence is TGTGCCAGCAGCCAACCCCTAGCGGTCCAAGAGACCCAGTACTTC.